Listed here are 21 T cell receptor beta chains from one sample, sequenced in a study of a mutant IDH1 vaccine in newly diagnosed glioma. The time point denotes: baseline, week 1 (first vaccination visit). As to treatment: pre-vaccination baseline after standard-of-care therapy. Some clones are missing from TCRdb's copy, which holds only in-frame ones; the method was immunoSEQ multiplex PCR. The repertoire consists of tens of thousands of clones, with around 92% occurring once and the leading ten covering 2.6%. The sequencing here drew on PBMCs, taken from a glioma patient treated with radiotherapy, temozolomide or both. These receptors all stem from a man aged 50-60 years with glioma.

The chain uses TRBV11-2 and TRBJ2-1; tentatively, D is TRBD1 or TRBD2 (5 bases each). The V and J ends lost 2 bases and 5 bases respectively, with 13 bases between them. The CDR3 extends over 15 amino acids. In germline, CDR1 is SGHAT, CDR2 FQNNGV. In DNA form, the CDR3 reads TGTGCCAGCAGCTTATCGGCAGGGAGCAACAATGAGCAGTTCTTC. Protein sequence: CASSLSAGSNNEQFF.

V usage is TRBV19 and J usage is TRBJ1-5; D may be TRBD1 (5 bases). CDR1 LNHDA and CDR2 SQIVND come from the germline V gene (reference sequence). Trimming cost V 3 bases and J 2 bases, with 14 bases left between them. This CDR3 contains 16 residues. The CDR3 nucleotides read TGTGCCAGTAGTATTCTCCCCCAGGGCCGCAATCAGCCCCAGCATTTT. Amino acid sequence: CASSILPQGRNQPQHF.

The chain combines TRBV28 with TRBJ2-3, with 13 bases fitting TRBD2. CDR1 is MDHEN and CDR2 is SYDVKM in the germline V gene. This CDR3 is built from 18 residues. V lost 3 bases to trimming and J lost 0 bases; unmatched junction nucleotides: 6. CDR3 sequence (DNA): TGTGCCAGCAGTTTGGGACTAGCGGGGCCCGCTAGCACAGATACGCAGTATTTT. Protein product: CASSLGLAGPASTDTQYF.

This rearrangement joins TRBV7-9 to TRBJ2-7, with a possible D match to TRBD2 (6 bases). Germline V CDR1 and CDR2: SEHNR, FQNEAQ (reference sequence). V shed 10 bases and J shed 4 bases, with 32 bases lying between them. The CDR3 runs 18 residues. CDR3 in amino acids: CANKAGFRPQRATYEQYF. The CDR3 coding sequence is TGTGCCAACAAAGCCGGCTTCAGGCCCCAGCGGGCTACTTACGAGCAGTACTTC.

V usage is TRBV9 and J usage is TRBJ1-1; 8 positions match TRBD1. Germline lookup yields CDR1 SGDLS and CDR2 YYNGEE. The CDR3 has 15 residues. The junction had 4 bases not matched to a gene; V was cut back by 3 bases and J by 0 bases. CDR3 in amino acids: CASSAGGFLNTEAFF. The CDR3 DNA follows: TGTGCCAGCAGCGCAGGGGGCTTCCTGAACACTGAAGCTTTCTTT.

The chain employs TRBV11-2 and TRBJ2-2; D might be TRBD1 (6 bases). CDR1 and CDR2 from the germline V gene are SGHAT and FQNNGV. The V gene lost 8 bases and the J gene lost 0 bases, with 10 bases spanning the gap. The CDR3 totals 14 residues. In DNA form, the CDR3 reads TGTGCCAGCCGCAGGGGCCCGAACACCGGGGAGCTGTTTTTT. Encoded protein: CASRRGPNTGELFF.

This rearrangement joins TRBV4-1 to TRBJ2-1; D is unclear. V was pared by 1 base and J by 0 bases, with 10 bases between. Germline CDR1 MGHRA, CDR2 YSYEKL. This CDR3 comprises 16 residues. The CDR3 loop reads CASSQAGLTSYNEQFF. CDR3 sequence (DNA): TGCGCCAGCAGCCAAGCTGGTCTAACCTCCTACAATGAGCAGTTCTTC.

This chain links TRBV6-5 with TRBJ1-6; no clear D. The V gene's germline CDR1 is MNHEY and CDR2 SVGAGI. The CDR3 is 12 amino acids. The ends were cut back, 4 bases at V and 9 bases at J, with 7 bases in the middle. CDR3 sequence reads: CASSSGGSPLHF. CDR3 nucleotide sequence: TGTGCCAGCAGTTCAGGTGGTTCACCCCTCCACTTT.

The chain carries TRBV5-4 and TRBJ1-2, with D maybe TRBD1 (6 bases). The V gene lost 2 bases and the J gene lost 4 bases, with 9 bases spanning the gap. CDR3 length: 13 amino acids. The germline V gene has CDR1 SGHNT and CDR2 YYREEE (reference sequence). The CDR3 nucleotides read TGTGCCAGCAGCTTCGGGACAAGCTATGGCTACACCTTC. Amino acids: CASSFGTSYGYTF.

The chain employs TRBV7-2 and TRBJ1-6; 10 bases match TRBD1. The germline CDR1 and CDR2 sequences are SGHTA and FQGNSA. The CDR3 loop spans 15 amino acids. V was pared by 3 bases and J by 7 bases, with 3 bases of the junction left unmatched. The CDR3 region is CASSLTGGSNSPLHF. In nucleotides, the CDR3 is TGTGCCAGCAGCTTGACAGGGGGCTCCAATTCACCCCTCCACTTT.

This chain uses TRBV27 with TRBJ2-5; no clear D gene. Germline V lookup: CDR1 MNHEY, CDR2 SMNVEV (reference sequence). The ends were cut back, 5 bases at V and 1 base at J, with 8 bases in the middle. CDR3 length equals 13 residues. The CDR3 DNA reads TGTGCCAGCAGTGAGTCTTCCCAAGAGACCCAGTACTTC. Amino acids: CASSESSQETQYF.

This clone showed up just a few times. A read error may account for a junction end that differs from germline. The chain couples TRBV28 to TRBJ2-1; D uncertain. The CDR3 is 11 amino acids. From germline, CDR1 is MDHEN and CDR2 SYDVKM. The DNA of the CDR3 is TGTGCCAGCAGTTTTAAGGAATCGTGGCTCTTC. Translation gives CASSFKESWLF.

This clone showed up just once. As DNA, the CDR3 is TGTGCCAGCAGCCTTCGACAGGGGGTCACCGGGGAGCTGTTTTTT. It specifies CASSLRQGVTGELFF. The chain recombines TRBV7-2 with TRBJ2-2, with 9 positions matching TRBD1. Germline lookup yields CDR1 SGHTA and CDR2 FQGNSA. V lost 5 bases to trimming and J lost 4 bases; unmatched junction nucleotides: 5. The CDR3 is made up of 15 amino acids.

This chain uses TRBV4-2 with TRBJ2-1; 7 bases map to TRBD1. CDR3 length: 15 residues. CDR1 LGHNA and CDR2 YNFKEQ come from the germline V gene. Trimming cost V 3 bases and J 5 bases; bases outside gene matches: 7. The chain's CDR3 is CASSQGMGTDNEQFF. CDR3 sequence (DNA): TGTGCCAGCAGCCAGGGGATGGGGACAGACAATGAGCAGTTCTTC.

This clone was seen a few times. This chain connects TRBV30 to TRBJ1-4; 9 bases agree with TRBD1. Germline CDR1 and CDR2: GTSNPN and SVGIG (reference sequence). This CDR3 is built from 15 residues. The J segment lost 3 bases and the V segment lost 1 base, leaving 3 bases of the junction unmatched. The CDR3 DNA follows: TGTGCCTGGAGTGACAGGGGGCGGGCTAATGAAAAACTGTTTTTT. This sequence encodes CAWSDRGRANEKLFF.

The CDR3 loop reads CASSRQGGMVNEQFF. CDR3 coding DNA: TGTGCCAGCAGCCGACAGGGGGGGATGGTGAATGAGCAGTTCTTC. The chain couples TRBV7-9 to TRBJ2-1; 9 nucleotides match TRBD1. The CDR3 totals 15 residues. Looked up from germline, CDR1 is SEHNR and CDR2 is FQNEAQ (reference sequence). The V and J ends lost 5 bases and 7 bases, in that order; junction bases with no gene match: 9.

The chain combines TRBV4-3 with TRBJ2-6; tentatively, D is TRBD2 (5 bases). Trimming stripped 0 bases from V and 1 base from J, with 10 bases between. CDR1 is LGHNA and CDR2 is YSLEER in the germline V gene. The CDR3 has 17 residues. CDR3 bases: TGCGCCAGCAGCCAAGAGGGCGGGCAGTCTGGGGCCAACGTCCTGACTTTC. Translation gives CASSQEGGQSGANVLTF.

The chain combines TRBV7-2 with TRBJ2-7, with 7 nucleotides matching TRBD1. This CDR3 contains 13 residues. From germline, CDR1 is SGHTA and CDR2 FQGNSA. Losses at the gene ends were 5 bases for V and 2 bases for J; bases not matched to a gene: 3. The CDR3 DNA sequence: TGTGCCAGCAGCCTGGACAGGACCTACGAGCAGTACTTC. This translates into CASSLDRTYEQYF.

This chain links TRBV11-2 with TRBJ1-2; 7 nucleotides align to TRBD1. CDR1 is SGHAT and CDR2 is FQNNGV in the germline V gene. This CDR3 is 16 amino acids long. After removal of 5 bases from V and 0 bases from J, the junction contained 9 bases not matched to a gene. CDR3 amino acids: CASSRNRDRSNYGYTF. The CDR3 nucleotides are TGTGCCAGCAGCCGTAACAGGGACAGATCTAACTATGGCTACACCTTC.

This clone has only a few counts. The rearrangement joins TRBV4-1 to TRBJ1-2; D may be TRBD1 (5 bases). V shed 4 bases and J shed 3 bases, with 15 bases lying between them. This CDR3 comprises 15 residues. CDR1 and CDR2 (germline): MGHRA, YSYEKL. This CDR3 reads CASSRRDGIYYGYTF. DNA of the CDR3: TGCGCCAGCAGCCGAAGGGACGGAATTTACTATGGCTACACCTTC.

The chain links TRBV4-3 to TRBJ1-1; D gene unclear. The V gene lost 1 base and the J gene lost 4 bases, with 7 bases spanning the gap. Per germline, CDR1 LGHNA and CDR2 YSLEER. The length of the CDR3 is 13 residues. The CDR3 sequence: CASSQGASTEAFF. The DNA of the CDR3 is TGCGCCAGCAGCCAAGGGGCCTCCACTGAAGCTTTCTTT.